Listed here are 14 T cell receptor beta chains from one sample, sequenced in a study of early T cells in non-severe SARS-CoV-2 infection (dated by TCRdb to 2020 to 2023). Receptor amplification or capture employed 5' RACE. Sequencing took place on a NextSeq 500. TCRdb cleaned the public reads at Q25 with fastp, built clones with MiXCR and kept in-frame beta chains. Each CDR3 protein appears once, grouped with its most common genes and DNA. Within this sample are 29,000 or so distinct CDR3 sequences, with around 5% of them counted one time only. Under 6.5% of the sample rests with the top ten. Input material: whole blood. These TCRs come from an adult who was a healthcare worker with PCR-confirmed SARS-CoV-2 infection or an uninfected control (not recorded which).

The table lists this clonotype with many counts. This chain links TRBV11-2 with TRBJ1-1, with D unclear. CDR1 is SGHAT, CDR2 FQNNGV, per germline. Trimming removed 4 bases at V and 5 bases at J, with 20 bases between. There are 16 residues in the CDR3. The CDR3 region has the DNA TGTGCCAGCAGCTCCCCTCTCGGAGGACTTCGGACTGAAGCTTTCTTT. Residues: CASSSPLGGLRTEAFF.

This clonotype was counted a few times. The chain recombines TRBV18 with TRBJ2-1; tentative D call: TRBD2 (5 bases). This CDR3 comprises 13 residues. The germline gives CDR1 KGHSH, CDR2 LQKENI. V was shortened by 2 bases and J by 7 bases, with 9 bases between the two germline ends. CDR3 in amino acids: CASSPFEGNEQFF. In DNA, the CDR3 is TGTGCCAGCTCACCATTCGAGGGTAATGAGCAGTTCTTC.

This clonotype turned up a few times. The chain is built from TRBV10-1 and TRBJ2-7; tentatively, D is TRBD1 or TRBD2 (5 bases each). Trimming removed 6 bases at V and 2 bases at J, with 11 bases between. Germline-derived CDR1 and CDR2 are WNHNN and SYGVQD (reference sequence). CDR3 length equals 13 residues. In DNA form, the CDR3 reads TGCGCCAGCAGCCTCGGGACGACCTACGAGCAGTACTTC. It is translated as CASSLGTTYEQYF.

This chain connects TRBV2 to TRBJ1-1; 7 bases map to TRBD1. The CDR3 contains 14 residues. Per the germline V gene, CDR1 is SNHLY and CDR2 is FYNNEI. V was clipped by 6 bases and J by 14 bases; unmatched bases: 18. The CDR3 sequence: CASRLQGSDTEVFF. Here the CDR3 DNA reads TGTGCCAGCAGATTACAGGGGTCGGACACAGAAGTCTTCTTT.

This clonotype was recorded only once. This clone may be a read error of a much larger clone one base away. V gene TRBV24-1 combines with J gene TRBJ2-1; 8 positions match TRBD2. The CDR3 is 11 residues long. Germline-derived CDR1 and CDR2 are KGHDR and SFDVKD. This CDR3 is CVTRGGNEQFF. The CDR3 DNA sequence: TGTGTCACCCGGGGGGGCAATGAGCAGTTCTTC.

This clonotype occurred a few times. The genes are TRBV19 and TRBJ1-2; 7 bases are a match to TRBD1. This CDR3 has 12 residues. Germline CDR1 reads LNHDA; CDR2 reads SQIVND (reference sequence). V shed 10 bases, J shed 2 bases, and the junction held 4 bases outside the gene matches. The CDR3, as DNA: TGTGCCACCTCGGACAGGAACTATGGCTACACCTTC. The encoded protein is CATSDRNYGYTF.

The chain has TRBV6-5 and TRBJ2-7; either TRBD1 or TRBD2 may supply D (5 bases each). The V end lost 4 bases, the J end lost 6 bases, and 10 bases lay between the germline ends. CDR3 size: 12 residues. Germline V gives CDR1 MNHEY, CDR2 SVGAGI. Here the CDR3 DNA reads TGTGCCAGCAGTTCCCGGGACCGCGAGCAGTACTTC. This translates into CASSSRDREQYF.

This chain links TRBV5-1 with TRBJ2-3; possibly TRBD2 for D (6 bases). This CDR3 is built from 20 residues. V lost 0 bases to trimming and J lost 5 bases, with 28 bases between them. Germline V gene lookup returns CDR1 SGHRS and CDR2 YFSETQ. CDR3 nucleotide sequence: TGCGCCAGCAGCTTGGAACCAGGGCGATTCACCTTCTCCGGGGGAGATACGCAGTATTTT. Protein: CASSLEPGRFTFSGGDTQYF. The full variable domain, completed using reference TRBV5-1 and TRBJ2-3, is KAGVTQTPRYLIKTRGQQVTLSCSPISGHRSVSWYQQTPGQGLQFLFEYFSETQRNKGNFPGRFSGRQFSNSRSEMNVSTLELGDSALYLCASSLEPGRFTFSGGDTQYFGPGTRLTVL.

This clonotype has at least ten counts. The CDR3 DNA is TGTGCCAGCAGAAGGACTAGCGGGGCCCGTCAGACCCAGTACTTC. Translation gives CASRRTSGARQTQYF. The chain employs TRBV11-2 and TRBJ2-5, with 12 bases lining up with TRBD2. Trimming took 6 bases from V and 6 from J; bases not matched to a gene: 8. This CDR3 is built from 15 residues. CDR1 and CDR2 from the germline V gene are SGHAT and FQNNGV.

The table lists this clonotype with many counts. V and J are TRBV19 and TRBJ2-7; no firm D call. Germline V gene lookup returns CDR1 LNHDA and CDR2 SQIVND (reference sequence). Trimming removed 2 bases from V and 2 bases from J, with 7 bases in between. This CDR3 region has 13 residues. CDR3 loop: CASSIRLPYEQYF. The CDR3, as DNA: TGTGCCAGTAGTATACGTCTGCCCTACGAGCAGTACTTC.

This clonotype was counted at least ten times. The genes are TRBV7-3 and TRBJ2-3; 9 bases align to TRBD1. The CDR3 covers 13 residues. Germline V CDR1 and CDR2: SGHTA, FQGTGA. V lost 3 bases to trimming and J lost 10 bases; unmatched junction nucleotides: 5. CDR3 DNA: TGTGCCAGCAGCTTCTCCGGACAGGGGCCGCAGTATTTT. This encodes CASSFSGQGPQYF.

In its sample, this clonotype was seen a few times. The V call is TRBV7-6, the J call TRBJ2-7, with TRBD2 matching 12 bases. The germline V gene has CDR1 SGHVS and CDR2 FNYEAQ. The V and J ends lost 5 bases and 4 bases, in that order; junction bases with no gene match: 6. This CDR3 comprises 15 residues. The CDR3 here is CASSPLAGGSYEQYF. CDR3 bases: TGTGCCAGCAGCCCCCTAGCGGGAGGGAGTTACGAGCAGTACTTC.

This clonotype was seen many times. The V and J genes are TRBV3-1 and TRBJ1-5; no clear D. Germline V CDR1 and CDR2: LGHDT, YNNKEL (reference sequence). Trimming removed 6 bases at V and 0 bases at J, with 9 bases between. This CDR3 has 14 amino acids. CDR3 region: CASRAGNSNQPQHF. The CDR3 bases are TGTGCCAGCAGAGCCGGGAATAGCAATCAGCCCCAGCATTTT.

This clonotype was recorded many times. V is TRBV6-2 or TRBV6-3 and J is TRBJ2-2; D is unclear. Trimming stripped 8 bases from V and 5 bases from J, with 15 bases between. CDR3 length equals 14 residues. CDR1 is MNHEY and CDR2 is SVGEGT in the germline V gene. The CDR3 sequence is CASDLDSETGELFF. The DNA of the CDR3 is TGTGCCAGCGATTTAGATTCGGAGACCGGGGAGCTGTTTTTT.